This T cell receptor (beta chain) was recovered during a study of blood T cell repertoires in COVID-19. TCRdb keeps only in-frame clones here, not all; method: immunoSEQ multiplex PCR. The data contain about 280,000 clones, roughly 85% of them singletons. V lost 4 bases, J lost 6 bases, and 21 bases lay in between. The CDR3 loop spans 16 amino acids. Germline-derived CDR1 and CDR2 are LGHDT and YNNKEL (reference sequence). In the 2 weeks before study entry, exposed participants met a COVID-19 case, which was PCR-confirmed or clinician-diagnosed. The sequence derives from a man aged 40-55 years who had been exposed to COVID-19. The source material was PBMCs or T cells enriched from blood (not recorded which). The rearrangement joins TRBV3-1 (or the pseudogene TRBV3-2) to TRBJ1-1, with D perhaps matching TRBD1 (6 bases). The CDR3 DNA sequence: TGTGCCAGCAGCCCCCGAGGGGGATCTCGTTCGGCTGAAGCTTTCTTT. It translates to CASSPRGGSRSAEAFF.